This T cell receptor (beta chain) was obtained from a study of cytomegalovirus exposure and HLA in healthy donors. The germline gives CDR1 KGHSH, CDR2 LQKENI. V lost 3 bases, J lost 2 bases, and 16 bases lay in between. The CDR3 contains 16 residues. Amplification used 60 Vbeta primers and 13 Jbeta primers. Measured with immunoSEQ multiplex PCR; TCRdb has only the in-frame clones, and not every one. In the table there are about 200,000 clones, around 77% of which are singletons. The chain carries TRBV18 and TRBJ2-5; D possibly corresponds to TRBD1 (6 bases). Sequenced material: PBMCs. The TCR originated in a woman in her 30s in good health and CMV-seronegative. The DNA of the CDR3 is TGTGCCAGCTCACCCCTGAACGCAGGGGTACAAGAGACCCAGTACTTC. It translates to CASSPLNAGVQETQYF. The whole variable domain, remainder taken from reference TRBV18 and TRBJ2-5, is NAGVMQNPRHLVRRRGQEARLRCSPMKGHSHVYWYRQLPEEGLKFMVYLQKENIIDESGMPKERFSAEFPKEGPSILRIQQVVRGDSAAYFCASSPLNAGVQETQYFGPGTRLLVL.